This T cell receptor (beta chain) came from a study of cytomegalovirus exposure and HLA in healthy donors. A remark on this clone: Its specificity is not known.

Trimming removed 6 bases from V and 8 bases from J; junction bases left unmatched: 8. CDR1 MRHNA and CDR2 SNTAGT come from the germline V gene. The CDR3 runs to 13 residues. The PCR was carried out with 60 Vbeta primers and 13 Jbeta primers. Clones were read by immunoSEQ multiplex PCR, and TCRdb kept only the in-frame ones, dropping some. The sample has more than 140,000 clones; roughly four fifths are singletons. Findings and caveats of the study: Most TCRs appeared rarely, but some public TCRs recurred in many donors. An Asian-associated ancestry cluster reportedly showed fewer N-insertions than the roughly 670-donor mean in a later analysis. In a later analysis, parvovirus B19, influenza, CMV and Epstein-Barr virus appeared linked to several top co-occurrence clusters.

This sequence was found in a female donor in good health and CMV-seronegative. What was sequenced was PBMCs. The chain links TRBV6-4 to TRBJ1-1; 8 positions agree with TRBD1. CDR3: CASSFGQGREAFF. The CDR3 DNA sequence: TGTGCCAGCAGCTTTGGACAGGGTCGAGAAGCTTTCTTT.